This T cell receptor beta chain was captured by sequencing in a study of T-cell reconstitution after alpha-beta-depleted transplantation in children. During its preparation, the TCRbeta library received unique molecular identifiers. TCRdb reprocessed the PCR reads with MiXCR, giving one entry per CDR3 protein. Among about 230,000 distinct CDR3 sequences listed, about 9.2% were seen once. The CDR3 runs to 18 residues. CDR1 KGHSH and CDR2 LQKENI come from the germline V gene. Between the trimmed V and J ends, which lost 4 bases and 0 bases, there was a span of 21 bases. This clonotype has only a few counts.

This receptor was identified in a human donor who donated a stem cell graft to a child with acute lymphoblastic leukemia. The chain combines TRBV18 with TRBJ1-1, with D possibly matching TRBD1 (5 bases). The specimen was PBMCs from the stem cell graft donor, collected from the stem cell graft. In DNA, the CDR3 is TGTGCCAGCTCACTTACGGGCCGGGACCTTACTTTGAACACTGAAGCTTTCTTT. Translation: CASSLTGRDLTLNTEAFF.